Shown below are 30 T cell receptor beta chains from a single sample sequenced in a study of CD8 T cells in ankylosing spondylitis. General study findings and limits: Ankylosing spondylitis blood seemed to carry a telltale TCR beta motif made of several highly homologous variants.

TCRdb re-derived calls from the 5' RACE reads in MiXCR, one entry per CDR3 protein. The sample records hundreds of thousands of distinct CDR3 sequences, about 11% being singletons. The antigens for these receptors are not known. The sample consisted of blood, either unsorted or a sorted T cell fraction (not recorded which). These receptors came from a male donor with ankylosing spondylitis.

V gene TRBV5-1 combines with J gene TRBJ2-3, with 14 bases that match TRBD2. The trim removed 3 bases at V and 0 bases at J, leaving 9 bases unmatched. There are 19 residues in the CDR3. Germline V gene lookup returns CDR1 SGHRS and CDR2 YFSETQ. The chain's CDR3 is CASSSLGLAGGQSTDTQYF. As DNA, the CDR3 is TGCGCCAGCAGCTCCTTAGGACTAGCGGGAGGACAGAGCACAGATACGCAGTATTTT.

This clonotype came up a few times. CDR3 protein: CASSYPTGSGAYEQYF. The CDR3, as DNA: TGTGCCAGCAGTTACCCAACAGGGTCAGGTGCCTACGAGCAGTACTTC. This chain links TRBV6-5 with TRBJ2-7; D possibly corresponds to TRBD1 (6 bases). The CDR3 has 16 residues. Germline loops: CDR1 MNHEY, CDR2 SVGAGI. The V end was cut by 2 bases, the J end by 2 bases, with 16 bases between.

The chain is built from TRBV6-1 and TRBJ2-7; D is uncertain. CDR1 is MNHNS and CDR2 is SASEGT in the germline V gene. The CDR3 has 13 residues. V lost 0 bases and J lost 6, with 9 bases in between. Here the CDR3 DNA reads TGTGCCAGCAGTGAAGCCTTGGTGGGCGAGCAGTACTTC. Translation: CASSEALVGEQYF.

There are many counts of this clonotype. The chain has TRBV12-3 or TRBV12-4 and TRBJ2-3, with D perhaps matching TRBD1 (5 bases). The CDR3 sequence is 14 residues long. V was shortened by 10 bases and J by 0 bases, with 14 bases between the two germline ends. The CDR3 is CATSSDRSTDTQYF. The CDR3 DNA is TGTGCCACTTCGTCCGACAGAAGCACAGATACGCAGTATTTT.

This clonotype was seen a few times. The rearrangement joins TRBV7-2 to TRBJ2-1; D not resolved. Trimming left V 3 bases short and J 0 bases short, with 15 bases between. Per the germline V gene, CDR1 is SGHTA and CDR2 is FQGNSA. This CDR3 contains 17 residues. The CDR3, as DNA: TGTGCCAGCAGCTTGAGTACGGTGAGGAGCTCCTACAATGAGCAGTTCTTC. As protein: CASSLSTVRSSYNEQFF.

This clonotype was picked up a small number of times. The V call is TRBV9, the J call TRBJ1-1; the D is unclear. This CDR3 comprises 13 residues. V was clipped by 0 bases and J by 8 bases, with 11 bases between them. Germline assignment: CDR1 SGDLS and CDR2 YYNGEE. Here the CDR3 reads CASSVESGGEAFF. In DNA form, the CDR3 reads TGTGCCAGCAGCGTAGAGTCAGGAGGGGAAGCTTTCTTT.

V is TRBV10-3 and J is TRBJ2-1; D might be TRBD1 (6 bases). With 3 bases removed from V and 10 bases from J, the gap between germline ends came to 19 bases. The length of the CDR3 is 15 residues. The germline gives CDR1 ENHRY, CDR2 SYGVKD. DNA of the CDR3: TGTGCCATCAGTGACGACAGATTGACAGGCACGGAGCAGTTCTTC. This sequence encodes CAISDDRLTGTEQFF.

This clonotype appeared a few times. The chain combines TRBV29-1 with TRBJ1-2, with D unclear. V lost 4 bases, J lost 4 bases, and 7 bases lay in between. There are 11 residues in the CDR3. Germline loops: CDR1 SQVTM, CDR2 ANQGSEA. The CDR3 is CSVVVGYGYTF. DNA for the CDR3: TGCAGCGTTGTAGTCGGCTATGGCTACACCTTC. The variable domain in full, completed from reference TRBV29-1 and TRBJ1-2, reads SAVISQKPSRDICQRGTSLTIQCQVDSQVTMMFWYRQQPGQSLTLIATANQGSEATYESGFVIDKFPISRPNLTFSTLTVSNMSPEDSSIYLCSVVVGYGYTFGSGTRLTVV.

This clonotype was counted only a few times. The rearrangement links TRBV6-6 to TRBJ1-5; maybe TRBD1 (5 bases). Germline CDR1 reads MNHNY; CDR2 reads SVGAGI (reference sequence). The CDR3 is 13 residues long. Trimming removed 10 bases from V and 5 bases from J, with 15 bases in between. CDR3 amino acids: CAISWRGDQPQHF. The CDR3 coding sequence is TGTGCCATCTCCTGGAGGGGAGATCAGCCCCAGCATTTT.

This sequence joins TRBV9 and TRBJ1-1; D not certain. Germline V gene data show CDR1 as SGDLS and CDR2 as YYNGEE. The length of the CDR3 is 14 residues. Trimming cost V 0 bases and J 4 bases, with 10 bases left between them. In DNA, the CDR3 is TGTGCCAGCAGCGTAGGGGGTCCGGGCACTGAAGCTTTCTTT. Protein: CASSVGGPGTEAFF.

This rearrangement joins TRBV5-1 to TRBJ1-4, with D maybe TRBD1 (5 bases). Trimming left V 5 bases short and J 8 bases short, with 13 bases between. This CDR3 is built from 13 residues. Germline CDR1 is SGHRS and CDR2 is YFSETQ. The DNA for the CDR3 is TGCGCCAGCAGTCTCTCGGGGGACGAAAAACTGTTTTTT. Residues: CASSLSGDEKLFF. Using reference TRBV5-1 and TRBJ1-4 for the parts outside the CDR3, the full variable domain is KAGVTQTPRYLIKTRGQQVTLSCSPISGHRSVSWYQQTPGQGLQFLFEYFSETQRNKGNFPGRFSGRQFSNSRSEMNVSTLELGDSALYLCASSLSGDEKLFFGSGTQLSVL.

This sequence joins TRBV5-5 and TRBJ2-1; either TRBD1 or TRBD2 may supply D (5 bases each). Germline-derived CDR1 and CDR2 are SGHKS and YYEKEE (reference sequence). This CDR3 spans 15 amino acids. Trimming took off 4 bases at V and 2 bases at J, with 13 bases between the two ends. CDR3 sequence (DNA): TGTGCCAGCAGCCGGGACGGCATGACCTACAATGAGCAGTTCTTC. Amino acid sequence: CASSRDGMTYNEQFF.

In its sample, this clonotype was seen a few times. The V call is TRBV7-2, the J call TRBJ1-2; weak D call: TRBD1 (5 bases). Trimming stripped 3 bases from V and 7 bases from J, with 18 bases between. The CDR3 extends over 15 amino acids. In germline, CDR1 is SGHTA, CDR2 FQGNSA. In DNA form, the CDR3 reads TGTGCCAGCAGCTTGTCCCTTAGTCAGGGTCGTGGCTACACCTTC. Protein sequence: CASSLSLSQGRGYTF.

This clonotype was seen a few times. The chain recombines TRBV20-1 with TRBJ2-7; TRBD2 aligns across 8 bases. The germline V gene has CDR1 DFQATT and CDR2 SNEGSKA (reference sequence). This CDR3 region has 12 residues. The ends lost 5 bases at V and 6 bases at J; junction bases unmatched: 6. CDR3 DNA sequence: TGCAGTGCTGCCGGGACTAGGGGCGAGCAGTACTTC. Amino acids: CSAAGTRGEQYF.

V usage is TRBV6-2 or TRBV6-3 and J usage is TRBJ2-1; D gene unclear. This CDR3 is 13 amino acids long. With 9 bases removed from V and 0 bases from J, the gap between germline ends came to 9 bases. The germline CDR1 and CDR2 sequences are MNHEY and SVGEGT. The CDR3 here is CASRLGSYNEQFF. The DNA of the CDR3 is TGTGCCAGTCGACTTGGCTCCTACAATGAGCAGTTCTTC.

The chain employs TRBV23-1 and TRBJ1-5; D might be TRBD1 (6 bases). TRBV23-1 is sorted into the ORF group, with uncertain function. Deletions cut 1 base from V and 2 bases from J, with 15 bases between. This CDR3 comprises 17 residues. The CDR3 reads CASSQCRGAGGNQPQHF. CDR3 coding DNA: TGCGCCAGCAGTCAATGTCGGGGGGCGGGTGGCAATCAGCCCCAGCATTTT.

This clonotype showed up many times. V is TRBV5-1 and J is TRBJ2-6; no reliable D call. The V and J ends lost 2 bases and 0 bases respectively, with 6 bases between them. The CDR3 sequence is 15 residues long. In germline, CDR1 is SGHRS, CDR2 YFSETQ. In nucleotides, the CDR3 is TGCGCCAGCAGCTTTCTTTCCTCTGGGGCCAACGTCCTGACTTTC. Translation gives CASSFLSSGANVLTF.

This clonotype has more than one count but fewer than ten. CDR3 bases: TGTGCCAGCAGCACCGCCCTAGCGGGGGGCGCCAAGCAGTACTTC. This codes for CASSTALAGGAKQYF. This sequence joins TRBV28 and TRBJ2-7, with 11 bases that match TRBD2. V was clipped by 6 bases and J by 8 bases; unmatched bases: 12. CDR1 and CDR2 (germline): MDHEN, SYDVKM. The CDR3 totals 15 residues.

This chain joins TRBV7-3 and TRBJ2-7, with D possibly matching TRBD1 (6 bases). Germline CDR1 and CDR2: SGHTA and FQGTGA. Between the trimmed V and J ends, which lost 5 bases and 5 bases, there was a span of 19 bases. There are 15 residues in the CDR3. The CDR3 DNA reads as TGTGCCAGCAGCCGAAGCCGAGGGGGAAGGAACGAGCAGTACTTC. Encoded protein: CASSRSRGGRNEQYF.

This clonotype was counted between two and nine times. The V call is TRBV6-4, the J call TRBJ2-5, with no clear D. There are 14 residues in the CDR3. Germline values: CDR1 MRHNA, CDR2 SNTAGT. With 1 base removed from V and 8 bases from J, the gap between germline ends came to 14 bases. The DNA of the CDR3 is TGTGCCAGCAGTGACTGGCCGGCATCGCGCACCCAGTACTTC. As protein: CASSDWPASRTQYF.

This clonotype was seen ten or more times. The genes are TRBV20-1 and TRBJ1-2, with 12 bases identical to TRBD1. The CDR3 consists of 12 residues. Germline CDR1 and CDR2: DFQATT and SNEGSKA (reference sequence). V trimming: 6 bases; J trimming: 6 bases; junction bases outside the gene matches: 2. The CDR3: CSAGTGGNGYTF. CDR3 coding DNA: TGCAGTGCAGGGACAGGGGGCAATGGCTACACCTTC.

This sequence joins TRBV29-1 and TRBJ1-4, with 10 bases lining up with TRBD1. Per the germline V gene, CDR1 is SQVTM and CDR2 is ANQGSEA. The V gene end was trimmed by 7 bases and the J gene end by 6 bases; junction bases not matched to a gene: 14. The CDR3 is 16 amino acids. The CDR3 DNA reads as TGCAGCGCCTCCGGGACAGGGGAACCGAACGATGAAAAACTGTTTTTT. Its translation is CSASGTGEPNDEKLFF. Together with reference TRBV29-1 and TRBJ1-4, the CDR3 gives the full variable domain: SAVISQKPSRDICQRGTSLTIQCQVDSQVTMMFWYRQQPGQSLTLIATANQGSEATYESGFVIDKFPISRPNLTFSTLTVSNMSPEDSSIYLCSASGTGEPNDEKLFFGSGTQLSVL.

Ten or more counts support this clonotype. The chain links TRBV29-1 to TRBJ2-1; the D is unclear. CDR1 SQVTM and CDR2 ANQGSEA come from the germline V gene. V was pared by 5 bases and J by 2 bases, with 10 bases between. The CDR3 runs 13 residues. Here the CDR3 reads CSVKNGPYNEQFF. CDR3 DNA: TGCAGCGTTAAGAACGGGCCCTACAATGAGCAGTTCTTC.

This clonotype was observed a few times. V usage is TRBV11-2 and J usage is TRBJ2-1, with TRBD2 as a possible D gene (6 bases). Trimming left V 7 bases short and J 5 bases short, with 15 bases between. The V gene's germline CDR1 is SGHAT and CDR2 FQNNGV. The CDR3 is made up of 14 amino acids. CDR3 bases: TGTGCCAGCACCCGCGGAGGGGACCACAATGAGCAGTTCTTC. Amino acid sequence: CASTRGGDHNEQFF. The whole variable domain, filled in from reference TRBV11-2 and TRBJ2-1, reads EAGVAQSPRYKIIEKRQSVAFWCNPISGHATLYWYQQILGQGPKLLIQFQNNGVVDDSQLPKDRFSAERLKGVDSTLKIQPAKLEDSAVYLCASTRGGDHNEQFFGPGTRLTVL.

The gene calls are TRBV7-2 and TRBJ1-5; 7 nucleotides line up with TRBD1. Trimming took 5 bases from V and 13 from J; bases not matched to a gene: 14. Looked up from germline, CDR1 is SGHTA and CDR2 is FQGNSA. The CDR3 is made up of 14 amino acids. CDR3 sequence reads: CASSATGVLGSQHF. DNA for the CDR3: TGTGCCAGCAGCGCTACAGGGGTCCTCGGATCACAGCATTTT.

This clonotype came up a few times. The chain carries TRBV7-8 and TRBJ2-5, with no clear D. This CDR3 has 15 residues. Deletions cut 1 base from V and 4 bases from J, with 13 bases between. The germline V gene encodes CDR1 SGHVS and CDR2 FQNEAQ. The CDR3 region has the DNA TGTGCCAGCAGCTTAGGTCCAGGATTGGGAGAGACCCAGTACTTC. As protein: CASSLGPGLGETQYF. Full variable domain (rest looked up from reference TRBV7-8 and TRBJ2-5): GAGVSQSPRYKVAKRGQDVALRCDPISGHVSLFWYQQALGQGPEFLTYFQNEAQLDKSGLPSDRFFAERPEGSVSTLKIQRTQQEDSAVYLCASSLGPGLGETQYFGPGTRLLVL.

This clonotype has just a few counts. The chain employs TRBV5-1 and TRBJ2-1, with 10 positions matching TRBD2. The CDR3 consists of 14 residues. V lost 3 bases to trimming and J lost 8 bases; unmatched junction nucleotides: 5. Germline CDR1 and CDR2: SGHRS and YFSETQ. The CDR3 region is CASSSAGTSDEQFF. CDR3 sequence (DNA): TGCGCCAGCAGCTCCGCCGGGACTAGCGATGAGCAGTTCTTC. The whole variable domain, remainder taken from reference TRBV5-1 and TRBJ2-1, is KAGVTQTPRYLIKTRGQQVTLSCSPISGHRSVSWYQQTPGQGLQFLFEYFSETQRNKGNFPGRFSGRQFSNSRSEMNVSTLELGDSALYLCASSSAGTSDEQFFGPGTRLTVL.

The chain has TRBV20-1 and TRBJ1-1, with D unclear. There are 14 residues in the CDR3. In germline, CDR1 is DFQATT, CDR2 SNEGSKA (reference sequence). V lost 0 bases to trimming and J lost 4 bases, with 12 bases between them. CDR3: CSARDGGLGTEAFF. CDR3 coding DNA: TGCAGTGCTAGAGACGGTGGGTTGGGCACTGAAGCTTTCTTT.

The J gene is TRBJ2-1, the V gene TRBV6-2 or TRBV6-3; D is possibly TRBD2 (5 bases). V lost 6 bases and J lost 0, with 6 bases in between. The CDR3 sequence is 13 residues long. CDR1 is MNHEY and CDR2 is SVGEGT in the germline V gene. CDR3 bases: TGTGCCAGCAGGGACTGCTCCTACAATGAGCAGTTCTTC. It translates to CASRDCSYNEQFF.

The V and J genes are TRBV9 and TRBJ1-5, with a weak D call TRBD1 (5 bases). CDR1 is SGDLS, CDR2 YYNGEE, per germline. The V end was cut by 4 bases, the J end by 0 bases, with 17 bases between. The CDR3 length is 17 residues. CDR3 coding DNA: TGTGCCAGCAGCACAGGCCTGGGCTTTAATAGCAATCAGCCCCAGCATTTT. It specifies CASSTGLGFNSNQPQHF.